One T cell receptor beta chain is described in this entry. What it binds is unknown. This sample was included in a study of cytomegalovirus exposure and HLA in healthy donors. V was clipped by 5 bases and J by 2 bases, with 9 bases between them. CDR3 length equals 13 residues. The germline gives CDR1 SGHNT, CDR2 YENEEA. Study outcomes and limitations: There was a cluster of highly shared sequence variants that was likely a sequencing artifact. Later analysis associated a missense DCLRE1C variant with TCR beta V- and J-gene trimming. Generally TCR sequences proved uncommon, though certain public TCRs appeared in numerous donors.

PCR primers comprised 60 Vbeta and 13 Jbeta primers. The protocol was immunoSEQ multiplex PCR, while the TCRdb copy is restricted to in-frame clones and leaves out a portion. Here the sample spans 150,000 to 200,000 clones, around 83% being singletons. This clonotype originated in a male donor in good health and CMV-seropositive. The chain joins TRBV11-3 to TRBJ1-1; unclear D gene. The sample consisted of PBMCs. CDR3 loop: CASSPNSNTEAFF. The CDR3 nucleotides are TGTGCCAGCAGCCCCAATAGCAACACTGAAGCTTTCTTT.